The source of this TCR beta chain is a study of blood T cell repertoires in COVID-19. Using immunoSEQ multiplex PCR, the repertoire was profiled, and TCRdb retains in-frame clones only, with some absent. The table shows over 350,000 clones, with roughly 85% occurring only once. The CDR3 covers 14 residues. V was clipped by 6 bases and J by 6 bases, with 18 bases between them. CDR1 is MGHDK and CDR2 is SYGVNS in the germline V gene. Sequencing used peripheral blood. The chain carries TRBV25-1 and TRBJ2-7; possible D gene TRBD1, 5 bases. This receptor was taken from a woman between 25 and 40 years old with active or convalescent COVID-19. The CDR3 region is CASSQTANQLEQYF. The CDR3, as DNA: TGTGCCAGCAGCCAGACAGCTAACCAACTCGAGCAGTACTTC.